A selection of T cell receptor beta chains follows, all from one sample in a study of T cell responses to AZD1222 COVID-19 vaccine. Clones were read by immunoSEQ multiplex PCR, and TCRdb kept only the in-frame ones, dropping some. Of 150,000 or so clones listed, 91% are singletons. The specimen was peripheral blood, collected 28 days after the second AZD1222 dose. The origin of the receptors is an adult who received the AZD1222 COVID-19 vaccine. CDR3s include the opening cysteine and the closing phenylalanine or tryptophan. The D gene is left open where the match is weak. Clone size is stated in some rows and not others, as once, few, many or a class when expanded.

TRBV30	NA	TRBJ2-7	NA	CACGWGGYEQYF	TGTGCCTGTGGATGGGGAGGCTACGAGCAGTACTTC
TRBV18	NA	TRBJ1-4	NA	CASSPSLGTDEKLFF	TGTGCCAGCTCACCATCCCTAGGCACGGATGAAAAACTGTTTTTT
TRBV12-3/TRBV12-4	NA	TRBJ2-3	NA	CASSFGGPDTQYF	TGTGCCAGCAGTTTTGGTGGGCCAGATACGCAGTATTTT
TRBV10-3	TRBD1	TRBJ1-3	NA	CAISEGGGPSSGNTIYF	TGTGCCATCAGTGAAGGAGGGGGCCCCTCCTCTGGAAACACCATATATTTT
TRBV19	TRBD1	TRBJ1-5	NA	CASSGTGGSQPQHF	TGTGCCAGTAGTGGGACAGGGGGGAGTCAGCCCCAGCATTTT
TRBV19	NA	TRBJ1-1	NA	CASSIGGTGTEAFF	TGTGCCAGTAGTATAGGGGGGACGGGGACTGAAGCTTTCTTT
TRBV2	TRBD1	TRBJ1-1	NA	CASRQRGQGGNLNTEAFF	TGTGCCAGCAGGCAAAGGGGACAGGGAGGAAATCTGAACACTGAAGCTTTCTTT
TRBV9	NA	TRBJ2-3	NA	CASSPRGSEIADTQYF	TGTGCCAGCAGCCCCCGGGGGAGCGAAATAGCAGATACGCAGTATTTT
TRBV2	NA	TRBJ2-3	once	CASRSDRTSTDTQYF	TGTGCCAGCCGCTCCGACAGGACTAGCACAGATACGCAGTATTTT
TRBV29-1	TRBD1	TRBJ1-2	NA	CSVLTGGPDYGYTF	TGCAGCGTCCTAACAGGGGGCCCAGACTATGGCTACACCTTC
TRBV2	NA	TRBJ1-4	once	CASTRTVDEKLFF	TGTGCCAGCACGCGGACGGTAGATGAAAAACTGTTTTTT
TRBV12-3/TRBV12-4	NA	TRBJ1-1	NA	CASSLALGGEAFF	TGTGCCAGCAGTTTAGCGCTTGGCGGGGAAGCTTTCTTT
TRBV19	NA	TRBJ1-4	NA	CASSKWQTNEKLFF	TGTGCCAGTAGTAAGTGGCAAACTAATGAAAAACTGTTTTTT
TRBV18	NA	TRBJ1-1	NA	CASSSGTRLGDTEAFF	TGTGCCAGCTCGTCCGGGACAAGATTGGGAGACACTGAAGCTTTCTTT
TRBV27	NA	TRBJ1-1	few	CASSPFTRGEAFF	TGTGCCAGCAGTCCTTTTACCAGGGGAGAAGCTTTCTTT
TRBV7-3	NA	TRBJ2-7	NA	CASSPEDKIYEQYF	TGTGCCAGCAGCCCTGAGGACAAGATCTACGAGCAGTACTTC
TRBV5-5	TRBD1	TRBJ1-2	NA	CASSLTPGGEGENGYTF	TGTGCCAGCAGCTTGACTCCAGGGGGCGAAGGTGAAAATGGCTACACCTTC